This TCR beta chain was recovered during a study of T cells after yellow fever vaccination (dated by TCRdb to the late 2010s). General notes on the study: The SMART-Seq v4 Ultra Low Input RNA kit was used to prepare libraries from fractions with low cell numbers. Bulk TCR alpha and beta repertoires were sequenced longitudinally to track T-cell clones before and after primary and booster YFV17D yellow fever vaccination. Two healthy male donors made up the cohort, one aged 18 to 30 years and the other aged 30 to 40 years. Blood was collected at multiple timepoints before and after primary and secondary immunization, and bulk PBMC replicates and cell subsets were isolated. On the study overall, not on this receptor specifically: Most clones expanded after primary vaccination (about 96% of CD4 and 88% of CD8) were re-detected after the booster, suggesting that broad memory maintenance occurred. Compared with the primary T-cell response, the secondary T-cell response was faster but weaker, reaching its peak on day 5 rather than on day 15. A small fraction of clonotypes showed up in both the CD4 and CD8 compartments, probably as a result of convergent recombination. Only a couple of donors were included in the study, so the extent to which the findings can be generalized is limited. Computational filtering was needed because FACS-sorted repertoires could contain abundant contaminating clonotypes from the bulk population.

Looking up the germline V gene (reference sequence) yields CDR1 LGHDT and CDR2 YNNKEL. Deletion took 4 bases off V and 0 bases off J, with a span of 11 bases between the germline ends. The CDR3 numbers 15 residues from cysteine through phenylalanine. Only CDR3 DNA remains: 45 bases, in frame from the first base. The sample was run on an Illumina NovaSeq 6000. TCR cDNA was synthesized by 5'RACE template switching, through which a universal primer site and unique molecular identifiers were introduced. Priming of cDNA synthesis was performed from both the TCR alpha and TCR beta constant segments. Libraries were amplified in two PCR steps, with sample barcodes and sequencing adapters added in the second step. Sequencing of the libraries was done on either Illumina HiSeq 2500 (2x100 bp) or NovaSeq (2x150 bp). The study's processing was this. Reads were demultiplexed and collapsed into UMI consensus sequences with MIGEC, and V(D)J alignment was performed with MiXCR. Using edgeR on replicate PBMC samples, clonotypes were called vaccine-responding if FDR was below 0.01 and the log2 fold change was above 5 up to day 15. Each bulk clonotype received a CD4 or CD8 identity based on whether the sequenced CD4 or CD8 repertoire contained that clonotype at higher abundance. The public reads were reprocessed in TCRdb via fastp at Q25 and MiXCR, keeping in-frame beta chains. Rows are unified per CDR3 protein, each entry keeping the most common DNA and genes. The V and J calls, along with clone size, are taken from TCRdb and not from the paper's own processing. Recorded for this sample are hundreds of thousands of distinct CDR3 sequences; around 12% of them occurred a single time. 2.5% to 3.5% of the sample is taken by the ten largest.

For this clonotype: The antigen it binds to is not known. Within one base of it there is no much larger clone, and no base qualities were kept.

The sample's treatment or condition label, decoded: live attenuated yellow fever vaccine strain. A standard Ficoll-Paque protocol was used to isolate PBMCs from peripheral blood. Dynabeads CD4 and CD8 positive selection kits were used to isolate CD4 and CD8 T-cell fractions. TriZol was used to extract RNA from bulk PBMCs, from CD4 and CD8 fractions, and from dextramer-positive and dextramer-negative fractions. This specimen consisted of CD4+ T cells sorted from PBMCs, obtained 15 days after the yellow fever booster vaccination. Recombination joined TRBV3-1 with TRBJ2-3; TRBD2 is a weak D gene call, 6 bases matching. The sequence was collected from a man aged 18-30 years who received the YFV17D yellow fever vaccine. The CDR3 in this case is CASSRRGSSTDTQYF. The base sequence is TGTGCCAGCAGCCGGCGGGGTTCTAGCACAGATACGCAGTATTTT.